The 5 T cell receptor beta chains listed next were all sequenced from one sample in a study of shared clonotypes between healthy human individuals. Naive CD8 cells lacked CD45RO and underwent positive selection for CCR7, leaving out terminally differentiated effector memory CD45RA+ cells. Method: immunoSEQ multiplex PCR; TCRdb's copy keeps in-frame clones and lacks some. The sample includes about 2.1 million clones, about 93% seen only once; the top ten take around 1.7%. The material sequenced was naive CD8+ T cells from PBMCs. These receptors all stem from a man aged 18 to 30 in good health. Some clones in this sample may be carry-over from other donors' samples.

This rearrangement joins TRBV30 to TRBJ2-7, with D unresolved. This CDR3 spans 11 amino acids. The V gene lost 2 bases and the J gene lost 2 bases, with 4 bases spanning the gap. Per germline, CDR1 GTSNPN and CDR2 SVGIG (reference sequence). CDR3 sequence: CAWSLPYEQYF. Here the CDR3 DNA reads TGTGCCTGGAGTTTACCCTACGAGCAGTACTTC.

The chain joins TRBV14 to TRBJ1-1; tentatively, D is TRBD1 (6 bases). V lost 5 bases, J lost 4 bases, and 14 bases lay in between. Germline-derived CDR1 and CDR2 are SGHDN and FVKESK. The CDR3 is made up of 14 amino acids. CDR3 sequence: CASSDWRGVTEAFF. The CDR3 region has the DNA TGTGCCAGCAGCGACTGGAGGGGGGTCACTGAAGCTTTCTTT.

The CDR3 here is CAIGGSETSGEQYF. CDR3 nucleotide sequence: TGTGCCATCGGGGGCTCTGAGACCTCTGGCGAGCAGTACTTC. The V and J genes are TRBV10-3 and TRBJ2-7; the D gene is possibly TRBD1 (6 bases). V shed 8 bases and J shed 6 bases, with 20 bases lying between them. The V gene's germline CDR1 is ENHRY and CDR2 SYGVKD. The CDR3 totals 14 residues.

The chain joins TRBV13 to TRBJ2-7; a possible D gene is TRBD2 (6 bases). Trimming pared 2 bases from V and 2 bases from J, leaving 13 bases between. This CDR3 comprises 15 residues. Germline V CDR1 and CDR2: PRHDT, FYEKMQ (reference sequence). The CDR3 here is CASSLKGGTTYEQYF. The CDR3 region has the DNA TGTGCCAGCAGCTTAAAGGGCGGGACGACCTACGAGCAGTACTTC.

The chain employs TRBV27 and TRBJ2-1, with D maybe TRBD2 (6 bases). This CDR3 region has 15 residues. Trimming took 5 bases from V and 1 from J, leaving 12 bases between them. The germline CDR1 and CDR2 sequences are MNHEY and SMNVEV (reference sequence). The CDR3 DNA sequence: TGTGCCAGCAGTCCCGGAGGGCGGTCCTACAATGAGCAGTTCTTC. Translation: CASSPGGRSYNEQFF.